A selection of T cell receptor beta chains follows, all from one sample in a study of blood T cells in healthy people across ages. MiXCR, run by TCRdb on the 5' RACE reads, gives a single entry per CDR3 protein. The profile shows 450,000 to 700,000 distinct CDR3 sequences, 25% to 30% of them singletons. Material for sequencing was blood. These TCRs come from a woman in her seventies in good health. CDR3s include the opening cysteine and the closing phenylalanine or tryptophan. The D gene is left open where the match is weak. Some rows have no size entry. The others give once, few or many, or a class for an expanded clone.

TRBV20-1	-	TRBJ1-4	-	TGCAGTGCCCAAACTAATGAAAAACTGTTTTTT	CSAQTNEKLFF
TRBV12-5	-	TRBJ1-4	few	TGTGCTAGTGCCCTCAGAGTAGACCCAAAGGAAAAACTGTTTTTT	CASALRVDPKEKLFF
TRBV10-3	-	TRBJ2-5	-	TGTGCCATCAGTGGCGGGGTCCAAGAGACCCAGTACTTC	CAISGGVQETQYF
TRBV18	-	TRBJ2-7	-	TGTGCCAGCTCACCGGCCGGGTCCCCCTACGAGCAGTACTTC	CASSPAGSPYEQYF
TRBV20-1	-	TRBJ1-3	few	TGCAGTGCTAGAACGGCACAGGGCCCTACCTCTGGAAACACCATATATTTT	CSARTAQGPTSGNTIYF
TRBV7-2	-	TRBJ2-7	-	TGTGCCAGCAGCTTAACACTTAGGGATTCGGGTGAGCAGTACTTC	CASSLTLRDSGEQYF
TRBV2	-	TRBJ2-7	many	TGTGCCAGCAGGGAGGGACAGATCTACGAGCAGTACTTC	CASREGQIYEQYF
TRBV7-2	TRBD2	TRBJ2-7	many	TGTGCCAGCAGCCTTAGCGGGGGGTCCTCCTACGAGCAGTACTTC	CASSLSGGSSYEQYF
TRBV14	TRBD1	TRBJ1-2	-	TGTGCCAGCAGCCCCCTCACGACAGGGGACTATGGCTACACCTTC	CASSPLTTGDYGYTF
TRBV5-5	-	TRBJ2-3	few	TGTGCCAGCAGCTTGTCTCCCGGGGCCAGCACAGATACGCAGTATTTT	CASSLSPGASTDTQYF
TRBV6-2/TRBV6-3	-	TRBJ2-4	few	TGTGCCAGCAGTTACCGACAAACCGGGATTTTAAACATTCAGTACTTC	CASSYRQTGILNIQYF
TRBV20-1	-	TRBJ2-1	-	TGCAGTGCTAGATCTGTACACGGAAATGAGCAGTTCTTC	CSARSVHGNEQFF
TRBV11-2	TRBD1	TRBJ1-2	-	TGTGCCAGCAGCTCATGGGACAGGGACTATGGCTACACCTTC	CASSSWDRDYGYTF
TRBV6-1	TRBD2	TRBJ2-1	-	TGTGCCAGCAGTGAAGCGCCCTGGACTAGCGGACGCTCCAATGAGCAGTTCTTC	CASSEAPWTSGRSNEQFF
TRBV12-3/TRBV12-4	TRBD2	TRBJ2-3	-	TGTGCCAGCCGACCGGGGGGGCGCGCAGATGCGCAGTATTTT	CASRPGGRADAQYF
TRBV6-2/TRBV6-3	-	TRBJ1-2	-	TGTGCCAGCAGATACCTGGGGGGCTACACCTTC	CASRYLGGYTF
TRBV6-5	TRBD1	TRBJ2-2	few	TGTGCCAGCAGATACGGACAGGGTGGGAACACCGGGGAGCTGTTTTTT	CASRYGQGGNTGELFF
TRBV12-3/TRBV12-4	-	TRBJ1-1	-	TGTGCCAGCAGCGGAAAAGCCTGGGGGGAAGCTTTCTTT	CASSGKAWGEAFF
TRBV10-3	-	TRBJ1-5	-	TGTGCCATCAGTGAGTCGGAGGGTAGGAATCAGCCCCAGCATTTT	CAISESEGRNQPQHF
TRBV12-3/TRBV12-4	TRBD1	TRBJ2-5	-	TGTGCCAGCAGTGGTCCAGGGGGCTGGGGAGAGACCCAGTACTTC	CASSGPGGWGETQYF
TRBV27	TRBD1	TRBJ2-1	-	TGTGCCAGCAGTTTATACCAGGGGGCACCCTTTTCCCATGAGCAGTTCTTC	CASSLYQGAPFSHEQFF
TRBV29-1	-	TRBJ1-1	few	TGCAGCGTTGACGGGCAGGGGCCGCTTTCTTTCTTT	CSVDGQGPLSFF
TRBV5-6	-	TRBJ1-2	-	TGTGCCAGCAGCTTGAGAGGGGCCATCTATGGCTACACCTTC	CASSLRGAIYGYTF
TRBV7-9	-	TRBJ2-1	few	TGTGCCAGCAGCACTTCGGGAGCGGACTACAATGAGCAGTTCTTC	CASSTSGADYNEQFF
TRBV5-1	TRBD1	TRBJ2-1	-	TGCGCCAGCAGCTCGGGACAAAAACAGGGGGTGAAGCAGTTCTTC	CASSSGQKQGVKQFF
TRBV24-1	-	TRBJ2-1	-	TGTGCCACCAGTAGGACGCTCGAAGAGCAGTTCTTC	CATSRTLEEQFF